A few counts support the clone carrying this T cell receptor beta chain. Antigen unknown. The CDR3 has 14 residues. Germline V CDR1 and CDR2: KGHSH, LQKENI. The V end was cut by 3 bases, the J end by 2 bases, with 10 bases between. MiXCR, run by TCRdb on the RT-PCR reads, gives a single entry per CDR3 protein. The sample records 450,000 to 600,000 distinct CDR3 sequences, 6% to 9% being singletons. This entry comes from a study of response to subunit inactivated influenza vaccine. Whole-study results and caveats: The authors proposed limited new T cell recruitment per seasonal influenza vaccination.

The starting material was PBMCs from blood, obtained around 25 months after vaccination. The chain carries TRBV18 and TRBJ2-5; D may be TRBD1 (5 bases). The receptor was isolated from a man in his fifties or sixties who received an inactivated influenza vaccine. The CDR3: CASSPDIRQETQYF. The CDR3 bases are TGTGCCAGCTCACCGGACATCCGACAAGAGACCCAGTACTTC.